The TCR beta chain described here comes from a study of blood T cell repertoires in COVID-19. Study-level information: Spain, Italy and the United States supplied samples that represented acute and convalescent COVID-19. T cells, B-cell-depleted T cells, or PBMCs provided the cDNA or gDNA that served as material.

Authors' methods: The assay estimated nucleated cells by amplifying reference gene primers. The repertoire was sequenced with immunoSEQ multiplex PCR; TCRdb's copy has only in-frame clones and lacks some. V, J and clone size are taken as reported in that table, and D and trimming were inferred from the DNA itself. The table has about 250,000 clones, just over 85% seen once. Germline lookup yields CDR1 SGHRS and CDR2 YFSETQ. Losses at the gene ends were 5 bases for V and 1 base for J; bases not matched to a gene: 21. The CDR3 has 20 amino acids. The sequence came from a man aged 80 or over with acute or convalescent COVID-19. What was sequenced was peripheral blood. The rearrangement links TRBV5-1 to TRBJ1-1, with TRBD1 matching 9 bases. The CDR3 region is CASSSRLEQGAGGRNTEAFF. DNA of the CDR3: TGCGCCAGCAGTTCCCGCCTTGAACAGGGGGCGGGAGGTAGGAACACTGAAGCTTTCTTT.